This T cell receptor beta chain is drawn from a study of T cell repertoires in ileal Crohn's disease. Overall study: Thiopurines (around eleven) or anti-TNF agents (approximately 19) were given postoperatively to about half.

This table comes from immunoSEQ multiplex PCR, and its TCRdb copy is limited to in-frame clones, with some not included. The table records about 8,400 clones, around 81% of them present only once. Study-level findings and limits: Clonality above 26.8% at surgery always came with endoscopic recurrence. Sorted CD8 T cells held more high-frequency clones than CD4.

This clone was counted between two and nine times. Its target is unknown. Sequenced: ileal tissue. This TCR came from an adult with Crohn's disease.

The CDR3 sequence is CASTRRGGTYEQYF. The CDR3 DNA reads TGTGCCAGCACTAGGAGAGGGGGAACCTACGAGCAGTACTTC. The gene calls are TRBV6-5 and TRBJ2-7; tentatively, D is TRBD1 (6 bases). CDR3 size: 14 residues. Trimming pared 7 bases from V and 2 bases from J, leaving 15 bases between. Germline-derived CDR1 and CDR2 are MNHEY and SVGAGI.